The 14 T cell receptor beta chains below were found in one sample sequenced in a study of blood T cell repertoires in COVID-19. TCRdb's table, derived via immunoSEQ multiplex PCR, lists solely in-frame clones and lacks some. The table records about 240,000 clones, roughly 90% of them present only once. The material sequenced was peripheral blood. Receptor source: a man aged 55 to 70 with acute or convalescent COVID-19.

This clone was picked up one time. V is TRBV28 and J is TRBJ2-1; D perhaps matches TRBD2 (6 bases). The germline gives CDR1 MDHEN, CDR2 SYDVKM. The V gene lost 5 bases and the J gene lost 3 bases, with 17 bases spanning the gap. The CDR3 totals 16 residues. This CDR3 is CASSGSIADYYNEQFF. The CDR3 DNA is TGTGCCAGCAGTGGGTCCATAGCGGATTACTACAATGAGCAGTTCTTC.

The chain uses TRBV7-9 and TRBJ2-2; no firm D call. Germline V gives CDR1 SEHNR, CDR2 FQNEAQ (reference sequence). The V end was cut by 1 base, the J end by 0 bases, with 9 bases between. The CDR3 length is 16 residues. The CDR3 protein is CASSLVGAPNTGELFF. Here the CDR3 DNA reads TGTGCCAGCAGCTTAGTCGGAGCTCCGAACACCGGGGAGCTGTTTTTT.

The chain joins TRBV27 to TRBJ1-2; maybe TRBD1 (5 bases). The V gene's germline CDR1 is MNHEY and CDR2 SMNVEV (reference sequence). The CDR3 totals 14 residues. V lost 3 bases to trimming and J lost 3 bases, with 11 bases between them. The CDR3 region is CASSFPGGDYGYTF. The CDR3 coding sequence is TGTGCCAGCAGTTTTCCCGGGGGGGACTATGGCTACACCTTC.

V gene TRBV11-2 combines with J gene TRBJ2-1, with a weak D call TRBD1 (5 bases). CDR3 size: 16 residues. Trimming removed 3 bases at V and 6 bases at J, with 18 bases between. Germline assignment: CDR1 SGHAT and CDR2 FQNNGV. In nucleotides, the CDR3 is TGTGCCAGCAGCTTCAACTGGCTAGGGGTCGCCAATGAGCAGTTCTTC. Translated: CASSFNWLGVANEQFF.

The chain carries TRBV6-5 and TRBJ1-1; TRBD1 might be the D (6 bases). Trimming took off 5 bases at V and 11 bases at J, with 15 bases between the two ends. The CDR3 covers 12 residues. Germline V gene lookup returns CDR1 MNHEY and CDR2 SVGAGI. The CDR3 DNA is TGTGCCAGCAGTACTACAGGGAATCCGGCTTTCTTT. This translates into CASSTTGNPAFF.

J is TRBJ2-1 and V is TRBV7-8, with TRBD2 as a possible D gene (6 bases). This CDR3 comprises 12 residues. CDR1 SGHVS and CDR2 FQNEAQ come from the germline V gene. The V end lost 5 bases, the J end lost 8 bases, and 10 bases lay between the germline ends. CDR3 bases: TGTGCCAGCAGCCAGACTAGTGATGAGCAGTTCTTC. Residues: CASSQTSDEQFF.

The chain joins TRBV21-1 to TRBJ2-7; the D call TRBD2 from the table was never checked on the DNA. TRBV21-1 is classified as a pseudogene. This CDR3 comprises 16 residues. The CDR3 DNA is TGTGCCAGCAGCAGTGCTAGCGGGTGGGGGGGTTACGAGCAGTACTTC. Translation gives CASSSASGWGGYEQYF.

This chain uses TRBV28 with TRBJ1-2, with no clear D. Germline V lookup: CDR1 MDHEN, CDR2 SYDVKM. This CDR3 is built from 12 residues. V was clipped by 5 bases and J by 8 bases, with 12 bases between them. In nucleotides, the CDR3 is TGTGCCAGCAGTGTCGGTATAGTCGGCTACACCTTC. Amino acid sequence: CASSVGIVGYTF.

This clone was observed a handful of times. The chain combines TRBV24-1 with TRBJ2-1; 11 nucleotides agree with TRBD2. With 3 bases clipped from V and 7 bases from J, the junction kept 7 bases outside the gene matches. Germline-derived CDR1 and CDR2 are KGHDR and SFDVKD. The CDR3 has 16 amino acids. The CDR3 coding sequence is TGTGCCACCAGTGATACCGCTAGCGGGAGGCGTAATGAGCAGTTCTTC. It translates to CATSDTASGRRNEQFF.

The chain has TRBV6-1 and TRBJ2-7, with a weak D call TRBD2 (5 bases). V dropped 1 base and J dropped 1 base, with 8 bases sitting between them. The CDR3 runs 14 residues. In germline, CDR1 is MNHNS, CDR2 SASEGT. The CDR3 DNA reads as TGTGCCAGCAGTGAAGAGCGGATTTCCTACGAGCAGTACTTC. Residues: CASSEERISYEQYF.

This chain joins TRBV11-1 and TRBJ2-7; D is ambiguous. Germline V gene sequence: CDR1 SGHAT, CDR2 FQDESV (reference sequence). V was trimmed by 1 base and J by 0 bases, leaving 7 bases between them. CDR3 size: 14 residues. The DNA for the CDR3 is TGTGCCAGCAGCTTAGGACAAGCCTCCTACGAGCAGTACTTC. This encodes CASSLGQASYEQYF.

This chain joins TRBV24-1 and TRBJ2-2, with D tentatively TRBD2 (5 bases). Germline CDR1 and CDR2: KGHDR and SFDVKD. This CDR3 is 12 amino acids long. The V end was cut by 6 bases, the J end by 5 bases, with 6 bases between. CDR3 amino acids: CATSWETGELFF. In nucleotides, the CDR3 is TGTGCCACCAGTTGGGAGACCGGGGAGCTGTTTTTT.

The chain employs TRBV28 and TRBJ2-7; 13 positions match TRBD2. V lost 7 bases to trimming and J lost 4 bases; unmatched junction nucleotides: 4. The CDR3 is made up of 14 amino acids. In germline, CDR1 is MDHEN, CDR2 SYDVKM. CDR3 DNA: TGTGCCAGCATTGGACTAGCGGGAGTTTACGAGCAGTACTTC. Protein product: CASIGLAGVYEQYF.

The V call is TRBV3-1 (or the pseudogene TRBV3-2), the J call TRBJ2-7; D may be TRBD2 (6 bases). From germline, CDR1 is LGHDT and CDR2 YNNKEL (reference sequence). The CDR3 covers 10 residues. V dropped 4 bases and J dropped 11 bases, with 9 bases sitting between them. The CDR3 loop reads CASSPRGEYF. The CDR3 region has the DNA TGTGCCAGCAGCCCACGCGGGGAGTACTTC.